These 25 T cell receptor beta chains came from one sample sequenced in a study of Graves' ophthalmopathy and Graves' hyperthyroidism. Amplified TCR beta CDR3 regions were obtained using RNA transcripts as template. RT-PCR in the first round used HTBI primers; a second-round multiplex PCR followed. TCRdb analysed the multiplex PCR reads with MiXCR anew, one entry per CDR3 protein. The sample contains 400,000 to 500,000 distinct CDR3 sequences, around 21% of which appear only once. Sequencing was carried out using peripheral blood. The receptors derive from a young woman with stable Graves' hyperthyroidism.

This clonotype was seen ten or more times. This chain links TRBV28 with TRBJ1-6; 7 bases align to TRBD1. The CDR3 spans 12 residues. The V and J ends lost 11 bases and 10 bases, in that order; junction bases with no gene match: 8. The V gene's germline CDR1 is MDHEN and CDR2 SYDVKM. This chain's CDR3 is CAGTGEGSPLHF. The CDR3 nucleotides are TGTGCCGGTACAGGGGAGGGCTCACCCCTCCACTTT.

In its sample, this clonotype was seen many times. This rearrangement joins TRBV20-1 to TRBJ2-5; the match to TRBD1 covers 8 bases. Per germline, CDR1 DFQATT and CDR2 SNEGSKA (reference sequence). CDR3 size: 11 residues. With 2 bases clipped from V and 12 bases from J, the junction kept 5 bases outside the gene matches. The CDR3 nucleotides read TGCAGTGCTAGAAGGACAGGGCGTGAGTACTTC. Protein product: CSARRTGREYF.

This clonotype was recorded once. The rearrangement uses TRBV6-5 and TRBJ1-2; 10 bases align to TRBD1. The V segment lost 0 bases and the J segment 7 bases; nucleotides outside the gene matches: 8. Germline loops: CDR1 MNHEY, CDR2 SVGAGI. The CDR3 has 16 amino acids. For the CDR3, the DNA is TGTGCCAGCAGTTACTCGGGCGGGACAGGGGCATCTGGCTACACCTTC. Translating gives CASSYSGGTGASGYTF.

This clonotype was found many times. This may arise from a read error, as a much more abundant clone is one base away. The chain couples TRBV19 to TRBJ2-5; 9 bases line up with TRBD1. Germline V CDR1 and CDR2: LNHDA, SQIVND (reference sequence). The CDR3 contains 13 residues. As DNA, the CDR3 is TGTGCCAGCACCGGGACAGGGCAAGAGACCAAGTACTTC. Translating it yields CASTGTGQETKYF. Full variable domain (outside the CDR3, taken from reference TRBV19 and TRBJ2-5): DGGITQSPKYLFRKEGQNVTLSCEQNLNHDAMYWYRQDPGQGLRLIYYSQIVNDFQKGDIAEGYSVSREKKESFPLTVTSAQKNPTAFYLCASTGTGQETKYFGPGTRLLVL.

The sample holds many counts of this clonotype. V gene TRBV19 combines with J gene TRBJ1-1; the D is unclear. This CDR3 is built from 14 residues. Germline assignment: CDR1 LNHDA and CDR2 SQIVND (reference sequence). V lost 6 bases and J lost 0, with 11 bases in between. Written as DNA, the CDR3 is TGTGCCAGTAGGTACAGAACGATGAACACTGAAGCTTTCTTT. Translation gives CASRYRTMNTEAFF.

The V and J genes are TRBV12-3 or TRBV12-4 and TRBJ2-5; 7 nucleotides match TRBD1. The CDR3 runs to 15 residues. V trimming: 4 bases; J trimming: 2 bases; junction bases outside the gene matches: 7. This chain's CDR3 is CASSSTGAHQETQYF. The CDR3 region has the DNA TGTGCCAGCAGTTCTACAGGGGCCCATCAAGAGACCCAGTACTTC.

V and J are TRBV6-5 and TRBJ2-7; D not certain. The CDR3 length is 14 residues. Germline CDR1 MNHEY, CDR2 SVGAGI. The V and J ends lost 4 bases and 3 bases respectively, with 13 bases between them. CDR3 in DNA: TGTGCCAGCAGTTCCCCCTCCACCCGCTACGAGCAGTACTTC. Amino acid sequence: CASSSPSTRYEQYF.

This clonotype appeared many times. V gene TRBV6-5 combines with J gene TRBJ1-1, with D maybe TRBD1 (6 bases). The CDR3 is 16 amino acids. V shed 6 bases and J shed 2 bases, with 19 bases lying between them. Germline CDR1 and CDR2: MNHEY and SVGAGI. CDR3 sequence: CASSSQRGGGNTEAFF. CDR3 sequence (DNA): TGTGCCAGCAGCTCCCAGAGGGGGGGGGGCAACACTGAAGCTTTCTTT.

This clonotype came up many times. V usage is TRBV30 and J usage is TRBJ1-6, with D perhaps TRBD1 (5 bases). The CDR3 consists of 13 residues. The germline CDR1 and CDR2 sequences are GTSNPN and SVGIG (reference sequence). Trimming took off 1 base at V and 7 bases at J, with 8 bases between the two ends. The CDR3 reads CAWSGQLNSPLHF. CDR3 coding DNA: TGTGCCTGGAGTGGACAGCTAAATTCACCCCTCCACTTT.

This clonotype was found many times. The rearrangement joins TRBV24-1 to TRBJ2-3; D not certain. The CDR3 runs to 11 residues. V lost 9 bases and J lost 2, with 5 bases in between. The germline gives CDR1 KGHDR, CDR2 SFDVKD. The chain's CDR3 is CATGSTDTQYF. The CDR3 DNA follows: TGTGCCACCGGATCCACAGATACGCAGTATTTT.

On this clonotype: A much larger clone differs by one base, so this may be a read error. The V call is TRBV7-3, the J call TRBJ2-2; 7 nucleotides match TRBD1. The germline CDR1 and CDR2 sequences are SGHTA and FQGTGA. This CDR3 region has 15 residues. The V segment lost 6 bases and the J segment 2 bases; nucleotides outside the gene matches: 6. CDR3 DNA: TGTGCCAGCAGGCAATACAGGGGTAACACCGGGGAGCTGTTTTTT. Protein product: CASRQYRGNTGELFF.

This chain joins TRBV10-3 and TRBJ2-2; TRBD2 aligns across 12 bases. Germline V gene sequence: CDR1 ENHRY, CDR2 SYGVKD. The CDR3 has 16 amino acids. J was trimmed by 5 bases and V by 6 bases; bases with no gene match: 7. The CDR3, as DNA: TGTGCCATCAGAAAGACTAGCGGGAGTTTTACCGGGGAGCTGTTTTTT. Amino acid sequence: CAIRKTSGSFTGELFF.

This clonotype occurred once. This chain connects TRBV27 to TRBJ2-5; either TRBD1 or TRBD2 may supply D (5 bases each). The J call is in doubt because the DNA end fits TRBJ2-7 better. The CDR3 covers 14 residues. Looked up from germline, CDR1 is MNHEY and CDR2 is SMNVEV (reference sequence). In nucleotides, the CDR3 is TGTGCCAGCAGTCCTTACGGGGCCTTCTACGAGCAGTACTTC. It translates to CASSPYGAFYEQYF.

The chain uses TRBV6-5 and TRBJ2-2; D uncertain. Trimming took off 2 bases at V and 6 bases at J, with 4 bases between the two ends. CDR3 size: 12 residues. Germline V lookup: CDR1 MNHEY, CDR2 SVGAGI. The CDR3 sequence is CASSYISGELFF. CDR3 in DNA: TGTGCCAGCAGTTACATCTCCGGGGAGCTGTTTTTT.

This chain links TRBV27 with TRBJ1-6; no clear D gene. Germline V gene sequence: CDR1 MNHEY, CDR2 SMNVEV (reference sequence). The ends were cut back, 3 bases at V and 10 bases at J, with 16 bases in the middle. This CDR3 comprises 15 residues. The CDR3: CASSFVGSENSPLHF. CDR3 DNA: TGTGCCAGCAGTTTTGTAGGGTCCGAGAACTCACCCCTCCACTTT.

V usage is TRBV20-1 and J usage is TRBJ1-6, with TRBD1 matching over 8 bases. The CDR3 extends over 16 amino acids. V shed 4 bases, J shed 7 bases, and the junction held 12 bases outside the gene matches. Germline-derived CDR1 and CDR2 are DFQATT and SNEGSKA (reference sequence). The CDR3 reads CSATSPGQVSNSPLHF. The CDR3 nucleotides read TGCAGTGCTACCTCCCCGGGACAGGTCTCAAATTCACCCCTCCACTTT.

The sample holds many counts of this clonotype. The chain links TRBV29-1 to TRBJ1-1; no reliable D call. This CDR3 is built from 11 residues. The V gene lost 5 bases and the J gene lost 4 bases, with 8 bases spanning the gap. Germline values: CDR1 SQVTM, CDR2 ANQGSEA. The CDR3 reads CSVRAATEAFF. DNA of the CDR3: TGCAGCGTTCGGGCAGCCACTGAAGCTTTCTTT. Together with reference TRBV29-1 and TRBJ1-1, the CDR3 gives the full variable domain: SAVISQKPSRDICQRGTSLTIQCQVDSQVTMMFWYRQQPGQSLTLIATANQGSEATYESGFVIDKFPISRPNLTFSTLTVSNMSPEDSSIYLCSVRAATEAFFGQGTRLTVV.

This clonotype was counted ten times or more. The CDR3 spells CASSLAVAGELFF. Written as DNA, the CDR3 is TGTGCCAGCAGTTTAGCCGTGGCCGGGGAGCTGTTTTTT. The rearrangement links TRBV12-3 or TRBV12-4 to TRBJ2-2; D uncertain. V dropped 0 bases and J dropped 6 bases, with 5 bases sitting between them. This CDR3 comprises 13 residues.

This chain connects TRBV29-1 to TRBJ2-7, with 7 bases lining up with TRBD1. Germline CDR1 SQVTM, CDR2 ANQGSEA. The length of the CDR3 is 11 residues. Trimming cost V 7 bases and J 3 bases; bases outside gene matches: 3. The DNA of the CDR3 is TGCAGCGGCCGGGACAGCTACGAGCAGTACTTC. Amino acid sequence: CSGRDSYEQYF.

This clonotype was observed many times. The chain has TRBV6-5 and TRBJ1-1; D gene unclear. The CDR3 sequence is 14 residues long. From germline, CDR1 is MNHEY and CDR2 SVGAGI. V lost 6 bases, J lost 0 bases, and 11 bases lay in between. The CDR3 DNA follows: TGTGCCAGCAGCAGACAAGTTCTGAACACTGAAGCTTTCTTT. This codes for CASSRQVLNTEAFF.

This clonotype was observed a few times. The rearrangement joins TRBV12-3 or TRBV12-4 to TRBJ2-5, with D hard to call. The CDR3 covers 13 residues. With 2 bases removed from V and 6 bases from J, the gap between germline ends came to 10 bases. In nucleotides, the CDR3 is TGTGCCAGCAGTTTAAACACGGTCCAGACCCAGTACTTC. Its translation is CASSLNTVQTQYF.

This clonotype was found many times. The V and J genes are TRBV6-5 and TRBJ2-7; 10 nucleotides align to TRBD1. The J segment lost 4 bases and the V segment lost 2 bases, leaving 5 bases of the junction unmatched. This CDR3 comprises 15 residues. Germline CDR1 reads MNHEY; CDR2 reads SVGAGI. CDR3 sequence reads: CASSYTVGQGYEQYF. CDR3 coding DNA: TGTGCCAGCAGTTACACTGTGGGACAGGGGTACGAGCAGTACTTC.

In the case of this clonotype: It may be a read error: a sequence one base away is much more abundant. The chain links TRBV2 to TRBJ1-5; no clear D. Germline V gives CDR1 SNHLY, CDR2 FYNNEI. The CDR3 length is 14 residues. CDR3 in amino acids: CASRGDGSNQPKHF. The CDR3 DNA is TGTGCCAGCAGGGGCGATGGGAGCAATCAGCCCAAGCATTTT.

In its sample, this clonotype was seen many times. The chain is built from TRBV6-5 and TRBJ2-7; TRBD2 is a possible D gene (6 bases). Germline V gene data show CDR1 as MNHEY and CDR2 as SVGAGI. V shed 0 bases and J shed 6 bases, with 15 bases lying between them. The CDR3 runs 15 residues. The CDR3 DNA reads as TGTGCCAGCAGTTACTCGAGGGACTCCTCCGGCGAGCAGTACTTC. This gives the protein CASSYSRDSSGEQYF.

This chain links TRBV27 with TRBJ2-7; tentatively, D is TRBD1 or TRBD2 (5 bases each). The germline gives CDR1 MNHEY, CDR2 SMNVEV (reference sequence). The ends were cut back, 3 bases at V and 6 bases at J, with 18 bases in the middle. This CDR3 contains 15 residues. The CDR3 region is CASSFRDAHSLEQYF. The CDR3 DNA sequence: TGTGCCAGCAGTTTCCGGGACGCTCACTCTCTCGAGCAGTACTTC.